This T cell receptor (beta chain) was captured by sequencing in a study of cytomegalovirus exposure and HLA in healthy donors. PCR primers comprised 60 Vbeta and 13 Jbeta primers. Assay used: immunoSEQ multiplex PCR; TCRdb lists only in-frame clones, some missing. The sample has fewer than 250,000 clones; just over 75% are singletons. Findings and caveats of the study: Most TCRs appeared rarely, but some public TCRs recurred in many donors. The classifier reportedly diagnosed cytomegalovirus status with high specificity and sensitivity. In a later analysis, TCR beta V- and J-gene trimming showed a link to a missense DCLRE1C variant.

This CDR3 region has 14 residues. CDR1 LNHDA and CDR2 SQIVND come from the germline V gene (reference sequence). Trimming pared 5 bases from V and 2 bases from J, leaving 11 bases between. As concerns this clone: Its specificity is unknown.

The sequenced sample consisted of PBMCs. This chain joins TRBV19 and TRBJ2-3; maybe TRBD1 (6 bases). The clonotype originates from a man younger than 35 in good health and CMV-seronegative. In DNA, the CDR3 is TGTGCCAGTAGTCACAGGGCCTCCACAGATACGCAGTATTTT. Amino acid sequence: CASSHRASTDTQYF.